A selection of T cell receptor beta chains follows, all from one sample in a study of T cells in Graves' hyperthyroidism and ophthalmopathy. TCRdb processed the multiplex PCR reads anew with MiXCR; each CDR3 protein has one entry. The sample lists approximately 400,000 distinct CDR3 sequences, around 20% occurring once. The sequenced sample consisted of blood. Receptor source: a man aged 18 to 30 with Graves' ophthalmopathy. The CDR3 runs from the conserved cysteine through the conserved F or W. The D gene is left open where the match is weak. A row's size may be missing; if present it is once, few, many or a size class.

clone_size	d_call	cdr3_length	v_call	j_call	cdr3_nt	cdr3_aa
few	TRBD1	12	TRBV12-3/TRBV12-4	TRBJ2-3	TGTGCCAGCAGCACCGACAGGGCGGCGCAGTATTTT	CASSTDRAAQYF
-	-	13	TRBV20-1	TRBJ1-1	TGCAGTGCTCCCGTTGCGGGATCCCCTGAAGCTTTCTTT	CSAPVAGSPEAFF
-	-	12	TRBV6-1	TRBJ1-1	TGTGCCAGCACCATACAGGACGCTGAAGCTTTCTTT	CASTIQDAEAFF
many	-	13	TRBV11-2	TRBJ2-7	TGTGCCAGCAGCTTGGATAGCTTCTACGAGCAGTACTTC	CASSLDSFYEQYF
many	TRBD1	13	TRBV5-1	TRBJ1-1	TGCGCCAGCAGCGCTACAGGGGGCACTGAAGCTTTCTTT	CASSATGGTEAFF
few	TRBD1	16	TRBV19	TRBJ1-5	TGTGCCAGTAGTACCCACCGGGACAGGGGTGATCAGCCCCAGCATTTT	CASSTHRDRGDQPQHF
many	TRBD1	16	TRBV28	TRBJ1-2	TGTGCCAGCAGTGGCCCGGGACAGGGGCTTGGATATGGCTACACCTTC	CASSGPGQGLGYGYTF
-	-	16	TRBV7-6	TRBJ1-2	TGTGCCAGCAGCTTAGGAAAGGGGCCCACCCCCTATGGCTACACCTTC	CASSLGKGPTPYGYTF
few	TRBD1	15	TRBV5-8	TRBJ1-4	TGTGCCAGCAGCACAGGGGGAGCAACTAATGAAAAACTGTTTTTT	CASSTGGATNEKLFF
many	TRBD1	13	TRBV20-1	TRBJ2-1	TGCAGTGCTAGACCCGGGACAGGGTATGAGCAGTTCTTC	CSARPGTGYEQFF
many	TRBD1	16	TRBV5-1	TRBJ2-7	TGCGCCAGCAGCTCCGTGGACAGGAACGGCCTCTACGAGCAGTACTTC	CASSSVDRNGLYEQYF
-	-	15	TRBV12-3/TRBV12-4	TRBJ1-2	TGTGCCAGCAGTTTTCGGGGTGGTGCTAACTATGGCCACACCTTC	CASSFRGGANYGHTF
many	TRBD1	12	TRBV11-2	TRBJ2-7	TGTGCCAGCAGCTCACAGGGGCTCGAGCAGTACTTC	CASSSQGLEQYF
many	-	14	TRBV5-1	TRBJ1-1	TGCGCCAGCCGCGTTGGGTCGATGAACACTGAAGCTTTCTTT	CASRVGSMNTEAFF